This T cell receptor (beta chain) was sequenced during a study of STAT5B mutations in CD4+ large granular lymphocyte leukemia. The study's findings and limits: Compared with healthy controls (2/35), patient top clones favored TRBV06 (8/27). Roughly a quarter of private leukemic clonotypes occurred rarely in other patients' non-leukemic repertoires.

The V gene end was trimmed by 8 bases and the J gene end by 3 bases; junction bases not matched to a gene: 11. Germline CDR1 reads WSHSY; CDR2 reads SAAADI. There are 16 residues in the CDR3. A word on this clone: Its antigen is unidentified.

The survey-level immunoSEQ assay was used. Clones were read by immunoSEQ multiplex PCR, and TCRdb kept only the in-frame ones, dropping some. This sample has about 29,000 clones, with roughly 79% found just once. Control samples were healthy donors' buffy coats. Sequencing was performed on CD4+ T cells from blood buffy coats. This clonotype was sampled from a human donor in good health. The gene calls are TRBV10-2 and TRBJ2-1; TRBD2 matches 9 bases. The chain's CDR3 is CASVDKAGGFYNEQFF. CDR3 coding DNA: TGCGCCAGCGTCGATAAAGCGGGAGGCTTCTACAATGAGCAGTTCTTC.